This entry features one T cell receptor (beta chain) sequence. Its specificity is not known. Deletions cut 6 bases from V and 7 bases from J, with 7 bases between. Germline values: CDR1 DFQATT, CDR2 SNEGSKA (reference sequence). There are 10 residues in the CDR3. The sample is drawn from a study of post-analysis software for immune sequencing data. Whole-study findings and limits: Roughly five TRBV segments occurring more often in patients than controls included TRBV5-6, TRBV5-1 and TRBV20-1.

Libraries were made from TCR beta cDNA, and they carried unique molecular identifiers. TCRdb independently ran MiXCR on the PCR reads; one entry per CDR3 protein. The sample lists about 820,000 distinct CDR3 sequences, 53% occurring once. The chain is built from TRBV20-1 and TRBJ2-1; unclear D gene. The sample comprised blood. The clonotype originates from a girl between 5 and 17 years old with multiple sclerosis. DNA for the CDR3: TGCAGTGCAAATCAGAATGAGCAGTTCTTC. Encoded protein: CSANQNEQFF.